The 8 T cell receptor beta chains reported below all come from one sample, sequenced in a study of blood T cell repertoires in COVID-19. The data were produced by immunoSEQ multiplex PCR, yet TCRdb's version contains in-frame clones alone and is incomplete. This table holds hundreds of thousands of clones, roughly 76% found once. Sequenced input: peripheral blood. These TCRs come from a woman over 75 with COVID-19, enrolled during active disease.

This chain joins TRBV19 and TRBJ1-2; tentatively, D is TRBD1 (5 bases). Deletions cut 7 bases from V and 4 bases from J, with 10 bases between. The CDR3 has 12 amino acids. Germline values: CDR1 LNHDA, CDR2 SQIVND (reference sequence). CDR3 residues: CASMDITYGYTF. CDR3 in DNA: TGTGCCAGTATGGACATAACCTATGGCTACACCTTC.

The chain joins TRBV7-8 to TRBJ1-3; TRBD1 is a possible D gene (5 bases). V lost 5 bases and J lost 7, with 15 bases in between. The CDR3 loop spans 14 amino acids. Germline V gene data show CDR1 as SGHVS and CDR2 as FQNEAQ. The CDR3 is CASSARAPGNTIYF. For the CDR3, the DNA is TGTGCCAGCAGCGCCCGAGCCCCAGGGAACACCATATATTTT.

A few counts support this clone. The CDR3 protein is CASSRQTNQPQHF. The CDR3 nucleotides read TGTGCCAGCAGCCGACAGACTAATCAGCCCCAGCATTTT. The chain employs TRBV12-3 or TRBV12-4 and TRBJ1-5; D is perhaps TRBD1 (5 bases). The CDR3 is made up of 13 amino acids. Between the trimmed V and J ends, which lost 6 bases and 4 bases, there was a span of 10 bases.

V and J are TRBV1 and TRBJ1-1; the table gives TRBD1 as D, unverified against the DNA. TRBV1 is shown as a pseudogene. This CDR3 has 17 residues. For the CDR3, the DNA is TGCACCAGCAGCCAAGACCCGTCCGGGACAGGGGACACTGAAGCTTTCTTT. Translation gives CTSSQDPSGTGDTEAFF.

The rearrangement joins TRBV29-1 to TRBJ1-2, with D possibly TRBD1 on 6 matching bases. Germline V gene lookup returns CDR1 SQVTM and CDR2 ANQGSEA. The CDR3 is 11 amino acids. Trimming removed 7 bases at V and 7 bases at J, with 13 bases between. For the CDR3, the DNA is TGCAGCGATCTGGGGGCGGGTGGCTACACCTTC. Amino acid sequence: CSDLGAGGYTF.

In this sample, this clone turned up once. The gene calls are TRBV5-1 and TRBJ1-1; 7 nucleotides match TRBD1. This CDR3 region has 15 residues. The trim removed 2 bases at V and 1 base at J, leaving 5 bases unmatched. CDR1 is SGHRS, CDR2 YFSETQ, per germline. This CDR3 reads CASSLSTGRNTEAFF. The CDR3 DNA is TGCGCCAGCAGCTTATCGACAGGGAGGAACACTGAAGCTTTCTTT.

V usage is TRBV29-1 and J usage is TRBJ2-6; 11 bases match TRBD1. The CDR3 is 15 amino acids. Germline CDR1 SQVTM, CDR2 ANQGSEA. J lost 2 bases, V lost 6 bases, and 3 bases had no gene match. This CDR3 reads CSVWGQGAGANVLTF. Here the CDR3 DNA reads TGCAGCGTGTGGGGACAGGGGGCTGGGGCCAACGTCCTGACTTTC.

The J gene is TRBJ1-1, the V gene TRBV18, with D perhaps TRBD1 (6 bases). The germline CDR1 and CDR2 sequences are KGHSH and LQKENI. The CDR3 consists of 15 residues. V shed 2 bases and J shed 4 bases, with 14 bases lying between them. This CDR3 reads CASSPGQGPRTEAFF. In DNA, the CDR3 is TGTGCCAGCTCACCAGGGCAGGGGCCTCGCACTGAAGCTTTCTTT. The variable domain in full, completed from reference TRBV18 and TRBJ1-1, reads NAGVMQNPRHLVRRRGQEARLRCSPMKGHSHVYWYRQLPEEGLKFMVYLQKENIIDESGMPKERFSAEFPKEGPSILRIQQVVRGDSAAYFCASSPGQGPRTEAFFGQGTRLTVV.